The rows below give T cell receptor beta chains drawn from one sample of a study of blood T cell repertoires in COVID-19. Profiled with immunoSEQ multiplex PCR; TCRdb holds only in-frame clones, not every one. This sample yields 200,000 to 250,000 clones, of which around nine tenths are seen a single time; less than 8.5% belongs to the top ten. The sequenced sample was peripheral blood. Every receptor here comes from a woman aged 70-85 years with active or convalescent COVID-19. Each CDR3 is given with its conserved first and last residue. The D gene is left open where the match is weak. Size values are once, few and many counts, or a class for expanded clones, and some rows have none.

clone_size	j_call	d_call	v_call	cdr3_nt	cdr3_aa
.	TRBJ2-2	TRBD1	TRBV27	TGTGCCAGCAGACCCGACCAAATTCGGGACAGGGTTACCGGGGAGCTGTTTTTT	CASRPDQIRDRVTGELFF
.	TRBJ2-2	TRBD2	TRBV5-5	TGTGCCAGCAGCGCTAGCGGGGCAACGAACACCGGGGAGCTGTTTTTT	CASSASGATNTGELFF
.	TRBJ2-7	.	TRBV7-9	TGTGCCAGCAGCTTGGGTGACCTGGGCCCCTACGAGCAGTACTTC	CASSLGDLGPYEQYF
once	TRBJ2-2	.	TRBV7-9	TGTGCCAGCAGCCACGGACAGGGAGGGACCGGGGAGCTGTTTTTT	CASSHGQGGTGELFF
.	TRBJ1-2	.	TRBV18	TGTGCCAGCTCACCGGGGAGTAACTATGGCTACACCTTC	CASSPGSNYGYTF
.	TRBJ1-5	.	TRBV19	TGTGCCAGTAGTATCCGCGGCGGGCCCCAGCATTTT	CASSIRGGPQHF
.	TRBJ2-3	.	TRBV18	TGTGCCAGCTCACAGAGGGGGGATACGCAGTATTTT	CASSQRGDTQYF
.	TRBJ1-1	.	TRBV6-5	TGTGCCAGCGGTAGAGGAACCACTGAAGCTTTCTTT	CASGRGTTEAFF
.	TRBJ2-3	TRBD2	TRBV7-2	TGTGCCAGCAGCTCGCGCCTAGCGGGGGGGGCAACAGATACGCAGTATTTT	CASSSRLAGGATDTQYF
.	TRBJ2-7	TRBD1	TRBV10-1	TGCGCCAGCAGTGGGACAGGACGGTCCTACGAGCAGTACTTC	CASSGTGRSYEQYF
few	TRBJ2-3	TRBD1	TRBV4-3	TGCGCCAGCAGCCTGCGGACAGGGGGTTCAGATACGCAGTATTTT	CASSLRTGGSDTQYF
.	TRBJ1-1	.	TRBV24-1	TGTGCCACCAGTGATTTTGGGGGCGTCAGGATCGCCGAAGCTTTCTTT	CATSDFGGVRIAEAFF
.	TRBJ2-5	TRBD2	TRBV2	TGTGCCAGCAGTCCGACTAGCGGCCAAGAGACCCAGTACTTC	CASSPTSGQETQYF
.	TRBJ1-6	.	TRBV9	TGTGCCAGCAGCCCCCTAGACGGCAGCTCCTATAATTCACCCCTCCACTTT	CASSPLDGSSYNSPLHF
.	TRBJ1-6	TRBD1	TRBV3-1/TRBV3-2	TGTGCCAGCAGCCACCACAGGGGGTTTGGTTCACCCCTCCACTTT	CASSHHRGFGSPLHF